These 17 T cell receptor beta chains originate from one sample sequenced in a study of cytomegalovirus exposure and HLA in healthy donors. Primers included in the PCR were 60 Vbeta and 13 Jbeta primers. Sequenced by immunoSEQ multiplex PCR; TCRdb stores in-frame clones only, minus some. Its clone listing holds roughly 60,000 clones. The sequenced sample consisted of PBMCs. These TCRs come from a woman aged 18 to 35 in good health and CMV-seronegative.

This chain links TRBV6-1 with TRBJ2-6, with TRBD2 matching 7 bases. CDR3 length equals 16 residues. After removal of 3 bases from V and 2 bases from J, the junction contained 4 bases not matched to a gene. The germline gives CDR1 MNHNS, CDR2 SASEGT. CDR3 sequence: CASSDEGGTGANVLTF. The CDR3, as DNA: TGTGCCAGCAGTGACGAGGGAGGGACTGGGGCCAACGTCCTGACTTTC.

This sequence joins TRBV6-1 and TRBJ1-1, with 7 nucleotides matching TRBD1. The CDR3 extends over 14 amino acids. Germline CDR1 and CDR2: MNHNS and SASEGT. V was clipped by 3 bases and J by 5 bases; unmatched bases: 6. CDR3 in amino acids: CASSETGMRTEAFF. In DNA, the CDR3 is TGTGCCAGCAGTGAGACAGGGATGAGAACTGAAGCTTTCTTT.

The chain carries TRBV6-1 and TRBJ1-2; no definite D call. This CDR3 contains 14 residues. The germline V and J ends were trimmed by 7 bases and 4 bases, with 16 bases remaining between them. Per the germline V gene, CDR1 is MNHNS and CDR2 is SASEGT. The CDR3 protein is CASIQRDGIYGYTF. The CDR3 region has the DNA TGTGCCAGCATACAACGGGATGGCATCTATGGCTACACCTTC.

The chain couples TRBV19 to TRBJ2-1; 11 bases are a match to TRBD1. Germline V gene lookup returns CDR1 LNHDA and CDR2 SQIVND (reference sequence). The V and J ends lost 3 bases and 8 bases, in that order; junction bases with no gene match: 6. CDR3 length: 15 amino acids. CDR3 sequence reads: CASSIRGTGGYEQFF. The CDR3 DNA is TGTGCCAGTAGTATTAGGGGGACAGGGGGTTATGAGCAGTTCTTC. The full variable domain, completed using reference TRBV19 and TRBJ2-1, is DGGITQSPKYLFRKEGQNVTLSCEQNLNHDAMYWYRQDPGQGLRLIYYSQIVNDFQKGDIAEGYSVSREKKESFPLTVTSAQKNPTAFYLCASSIRGTGGYEQFFGPGTRLTVL.

J is TRBJ2-7 and V is TRBV4-1; TRBD2 matches 12 bases. There are 15 residues in the CDR3. The junction had 2 bases not matched to a gene; V was cut back by 3 bases and J by 2 bases. Germline CDR1 reads MGHRA; CDR2 reads YSYEKL. This CDR3 reads CASSHGTSGPYEQYF. CDR3 bases: TGCGCCAGCAGCCACGGGACTAGCGGGCCCTACGAGCAGTACTTC.

V and J are TRBV30 and TRBJ2-1; D call uncertain. Trimming cost V 4 bases and J 5 bases, with 18 bases left between them. This CDR3 is 15 amino acids long. From germline, CDR1 is GTSNPN and CDR2 SVGIG (reference sequence). The CDR3 DNA is TGTGCCTGGACTAGAGACTCCTCTAGTGACAATGAGCAGTTCTTC. Protein product: CAWTRDSSSDNEQFF.

CDR3 in DNA: TGTGCCTGGGGGACAGGCGCCTACGAGCAGTACTTC. It translates to CAWGTGAYEQYF. The V and J genes are TRBV30 and TRBJ2-7; 8 bases match TRBD1. Unmatched junction bases numbered 2, after V lost 5 bases and J lost 2 bases. CDR3 length: 12 amino acids. The germline V gene encodes CDR1 GTSNPN and CDR2 SVGIG (reference sequence). Combining the CDR3 with reference TRBV30 and TRBJ2-7 gives the whole variable domain SQTIHQWPATLVQPVGSPLSLECTVEGTSNPNLYWYRQAAGRGLQLLFYSVGIGQISSEVPQNLSASRPQDRQFILSSKKLLLSDSGFYLCAWGTGAYEQYFGPGTRLTVT.

The chain is built from TRBV7-9 and TRBJ1-2; 9 bases map to TRBD1. V shed 5 bases and J 4 bases; nucleotides not matched to a gene: 11. The CDR3 covers 16 residues. Germline V gives CDR1 SEHNR, CDR2 FQNEAQ (reference sequence). CDR3 in amino acids: CASSEPPGTGTYGYTF. For the CDR3, the DNA is TGTGCCAGCAGCGAACCCCCCGGGACAGGGACCTATGGCTACACCTTC.

The rearrangement uses TRBV6-5 and TRBJ1-1, with D perhaps TRBD1 (5 bases). The CDR3 consists of 15 residues. The germline V gene encodes CDR1 MNHEY and CDR2 SVGAGI. The germline V and J ends were trimmed by 4 bases and 1 base, with 13 bases remaining between them. DNA of the CDR3: TGTGCCAGCAGTTCCCTCGGAACAGGGAACACTGAAGCTTTCTTT. Protein sequence: CASSSLGTGNTEAFF.

The chain uses TRBV28 and TRBJ1-3, with D unclear. V lost 10 bases to trimming and J lost 0 bases, with 10 bases between them. The CDR3 has 13 amino acids. Germline V gives CDR1 MDHEN, CDR2 SYDVKM. In DNA, the CDR3 is TGTGCCACCTTAGCAGTCTCTGGAAACACCATATATTTT. Translating it yields CATLAVSGNTIYF.

The V gene is TRBV15, the J gene TRBJ2-3, with 8 bases fitting TRBD1. The CDR3 consists of 17 residues. Germline-derived CDR1 and CDR2 are LNHNV and YYDKDF (reference sequence). V shed 7 bases and J 4 bases; nucleotides not matched to a gene: 16. CDR3 bases: TGTGCCACCACCCATAAAGCGGGCAGGGGGCACGCAGATACGCAGTATTTT. Residues: CATTHKAGRGHADTQYF.

The chain links TRBV18 to TRBJ1-1; 7 bases agree with TRBD1. Germline trimming cut 3 bases from V and 6 bases from J; bases unmatched to any gene: 7. Germline V gives CDR1 KGHSH, CDR2 LQKENI. This CDR3 contains 14 residues. The CDR3 DNA is TGTGCCAGCTCACCGAAACAGGGGTCTCCTGAAGCTTTCTTT. Translating gives CASSPKQGSPEAFF.

This chain joins TRBV4-1 and TRBJ1-6; D is unresolved. The germline V and J ends were trimmed by 0 bases and 9 bases, with 18 bases remaining between them. Germline V gene lookup returns CDR1 MGHRA and CDR2 YSYEKL. CDR3 length: 17 amino acids. CDR3 coding DNA: TGCGCCAGCAGCCAAGATAGTGAGGCTTGGTTGGGTTCACCCCTCCACTTT. Protein sequence: CASSQDSEAWLGSPLHF.

The V call is TRBV6-5, the J call TRBJ1-1; D unresolved. The CDR3 spans 11 residues. Germline CDR1 reads MNHEY; CDR2 reads SVGAGI. V was cut by 7 bases and J by 8 bases, with 11 bases left in between. This CDR3 is CASTTGREAFF. The CDR3 DNA reads as TGTGCCAGCACCACTGGGAGGGAAGCTTTCTTT.

The chain uses TRBV6-1 and TRBJ2-2, with a possible D match to TRBD1 (5 bases). Trimming removed 4 bases from V and 1 base from J, with 7 bases in between. The CDR3 consists of 14 residues. CDR1 and CDR2 from the germline V gene are MNHNS and SASEGT. The CDR3 loop is CASSAGQNTGELFF. Here the CDR3 DNA reads TGTGCCAGCAGTGCAGGACAGAACACCGGGGAGCTGTTTTTT.

The gene calls are TRBV2 and TRBJ1-5; no firm D call. The CDR3 has 15 residues. Germline V CDR1 and CDR2: SNHLY, FYNNEI. The ends were cut back, 6 bases at V and 3 bases at J, with 15 bases in the middle. The CDR3 bases are TGTGCCAGCAGGCACAGACAAGGCCTCAATCAGCCCCAGCATTTT. Translated: CASRHRQGLNQPQHF.

Here the CDR3 reads CASSFSGTGFHEQYF. Here the CDR3 DNA reads TGTGCCAGCAGTTTTTCCGGGACAGGGTTCCACGAGCAGTACTTC. The rearrangement uses TRBV6-5 and TRBJ2-7; 9 nucleotides align to TRBD1. The V gene end was trimmed by 4 bases and the J gene end by 5 bases; junction bases not matched to a gene: 9. From germline, CDR1 is MNHEY and CDR2 SVGAGI. The length of the CDR3 is 15 residues.